This T cell receptor (beta chain) was identified during a study of monozygotic twins with inflammatory bowel disease. The CDR3 is 18 residues long. CDR1 and CDR2 from the germline V gene are MGHRA and YSYEKL. General study results and limits: Healthy twins showed more clonotype sharing with others than IBD patients, especially patients with disease activity.

Each CDR3 protein gets one entry in TCRdb, which reprocessed the 5' RACE reads and gives no DNA. The table counts more than 110,000 distinct CDR3 sequences; 0.95% to 1.5% lies in the top ten. A word on this clonotype: Its antigen remains unknown.

Sequencing was done on a sample of blood. The source of this sequence is a human donor with ulcerative colitis or Crohn's disease, or a healthy co-twin of an affected twin (not recorded which). The chain couples TRBV4-1 to TRBJ1-6; no DNA is available, so the TRBD1 call from TCRdb remains unchecked. The CDR3 reads CASSQETGTGAINSPLHF.